This TCR beta chain was documented in a study of control samples from healthy donors and cancer patients. The CDR3 is 16 amino acids. V was trimmed by 1 base and J by 0 bases, leaving 11 bases between them. Germline V gives CDR1 SGHVS, CDR2 FNYEAQ. Repertoires were generated with immunoSEQ multiplex PCR, while TCRdb's copy carries only in-frame clones and drops some. The sample records over 80,000 clones, around three quarters being singletons. The rearrangement joins TRBV7-6 to TRBJ2-3, with D maybe TRBD2 (7 bases). The clonotype comes from a woman aged 25 to 45 in good health. The sequenced material came from blood. CDR3 nucleotides: TGTGCCAGCAGCTTAGGCGGCGGGGGCAGCACAGATACGCAGTATTTT. This codes for CASSLGGGGSTDTQYF.